The 15 T cell receptor beta chains presented below share a single source sample, sequenced in a study of patients and donors after allogeneic stem cell transplantation. TCRdb analysed the RT-PCR reads with MiXCR anew, one entry per CDR3 protein. The table includes about 410,000 distinct CDR3 sequences, roughly 16% detected once. Sequencing was done on a sample of blood, either unsorted or a sorted T cell fraction (not recorded which). These receptors originate from a human donor who was either an allogeneic HSCT recipient or a stem cell or donor lymphocyte infusion donor (not recorded which). It is not recorded whose cells these are; they may come from a transplant donor.

The genes are TRBV24-1 and TRBJ2-1, with D possibly being TRBD2 (5 bases). This CDR3 has 15 residues. Trimming cost V 3 bases and J 9 bases, with 17 bases left between them. From germline, CDR1 is KGHDR and CDR2 SFDVKD. The DNA of the CDR3 is TGTGCCACCAGTGATCCGGAGGACCCCTTCGGTGAGCAGTTCTTC. Translated, it gives CATSDPEDPFGEQFF.

This clonotype was seen a handful of times. The rearrangement joins TRBV3-1 to TRBJ2-1; D perhaps matches TRBD2 (6 bases). V gave up 0 bases and J gave up 8 bases, with 11 bases separating them. Germline V gene data show CDR1 as LGHDT and CDR2 as YNNKEL (reference sequence). The CDR3 has 14 amino acids. This CDR3 reads CASSQDPRRDEQFF. The CDR3 DNA is TGTGCCAGCAGCCAAGATCCCCGGAGGGATGAGCAGTTCTTC.

In its sample, this clonotype was seen a few times. The rearrangement joins TRBV12-3 or TRBV12-4 to TRBJ2-2; the D gene is possibly TRBD1 (5 bases). The CDR3 contains 14 residues. V lost 2 bases, J lost 4 bases, and 8 bases lay in between. DNA for the CDR3: TGTGCCAGCAGTTTATCAGGGTTCACCGGGGAGCTGTTTTTT. It translates to CASSLSGFTGELFF.

As regards this clonotype: A much larger clone sits a single nucleotide away, making a read error possible. The J gene is TRBJ2-7, the V gene TRBV5-1, with TRBD2 as a possible D gene (5 bases). The CDR3 is made up of 14 amino acids. The V gene's germline CDR1 is SGHRS and CDR2 YFSETQ. In nucleotides, the CDR3 is TGCGCCAGCAGCTTAACGGAGGCCTCCTGCGAGCAGTACTTC. Translation gives CASSLTEASCEQYF.

The chain carries TRBV3-1 and TRBJ2-7; 10 nucleotides match TRBD1. Germline V gene data show CDR1 as LGHDT and CDR2 as YNNKEL (reference sequence). The CDR3 runs to 14 residues. Trimming at V came to 5 bases and at J to 3 bases, leaving 4 bases not matched to a gene. CDR3 sequence reads: CASSRTGGNYEQYF. The CDR3 DNA reads as TGTGCCAGCAGCAGGACAGGGGGAAACTACGAGCAGTACTTC.

This clonotype showed up many times. The V and J genes are TRBV4-3 and TRBJ2-1, with D maybe TRBD2 (5 bases). The CDR3 length is 13 residues. CDR1 is LGHNA, CDR2 YSLEER, per germline. The ends were cut back, 0 bases at V and 10 bases at J, with 10 bases in the middle. The CDR3 DNA is TGCGCCAGCAGCCAAGATCATCCGGGAGAGCAGTTCTTC. Its protein product is CASSQDHPGEQFF.

This clonotype was observed a few times. This rearrangement joins TRBV25-1 to TRBJ2-7, with 10 bases fitting TRBD1. Trimming took 7 bases from V and 7 from J; bases not matched to a gene: 10. The CDR3 sequence is 14 residues long. CDR1 is MGHDK and CDR2 is SYGVNS in the germline V gene. As DNA, the CDR3 is TGTGCCAGCACCCCCGGGACAGGGGAAGTAGAGCAGTACTTC. Amino acids: CASTPGTGEVEQYF.

J is TRBJ2-2 and V is TRBV7-6; the D gene is possibly TRBD2 (6 bases). Germline V gene sequence: CDR1 SGHVS, CDR2 FNYEAQ. V lost 5 bases, J lost 6 bases, and 19 bases lay in between. This CDR3 is built from 16 residues. The CDR3 loop is CASSPIVGGASGELFF. The CDR3 DNA reads as TGTGCCAGCAGCCCAATAGTGGGGGGAGCTTCCGGGGAGCTGTTTTTT.

This clonotype was detected many times. The J gene is TRBJ2-3, the V gene TRBV9, with unresolved D. Germline CDR1 reads SGDLS; CDR2 reads YYNGEE. CDR3 length equals 15 residues. V gave up 1 base and J gave up 3 bases, with 12 bases separating them. Here the CDR3 reads CASSVTFGWTDTQYF. CDR3 nucleotides: TGTGCCAGCAGCGTAACGTTTGGATGGACAGATACGCAGTATTTT.

The chain has TRBV6-1 and TRBJ2-7; 9 nucleotides line up with TRBD2. From germline, CDR1 is MNHNS and CDR2 SASEGT. CDR3 length: 12 amino acids. V gave up 9 bases and J gave up 5 bases; unmatched junction bases: 5. CDR3 nucleotide sequence: TGTGCCAGTAGCGGGAGAACCCACGAGCAGTACTTC. Translating gives CASSGRTHEQYF.

This clonotype was detected a few times. The chain has TRBV2 and TRBJ2-1; 14 bases line up with TRBD2. The trim removed 1 base at V and 8 bases at J, leaving 4 bases unmatched. The germline gives CDR1 SNHLY, CDR2 FYNNEI. The CDR3 length is 16 residues. In nucleotides, the CDR3 is TGTGCCAGCAGTGAAGGACTAGCGGGAGGGCCTGATGAGCAGTTCTTC. It encodes CASSEGLAGGPDEQFF.

The chain carries TRBV9 and TRBJ2-2, with D possibly being TRBD1 (5 bases). Germline V gives CDR1 SGDLS, CDR2 YYNGEE. The CDR3 sequence is 15 residues long. V was shortened by 2 bases and J by 2 bases, with 10 bases between the two germline ends. The CDR3: CASSVQGLNTGELFF. The CDR3 DNA reads TGTGCCAGCAGCGTTCAGGGCTTAAACACCGGGGAGCTGTTTTTT. The full variable domain, in which reference TRBV9 and TRBJ2-2 provide the parts outside the CDR3, is DSGVTQTPKHLITATGQRVTLRCSPRSGDLSVYWYQQSLDQGLQFLIQYYNGEERAKGNILERFSAQQFPDLHSELNLSSLELGDSALYFCASSVQGLNTGELFFGEGSRLTVL.

In its sample, this clonotype was seen a few times. The CDR3 sequence: CASTWTSGYNEQFF. CDR3 sequence (DNA): TGTGCCAGCACCTGGACTAGCGGGTACAATGAGCAGTTCTTC. V is TRBV27 and J is TRBJ2-1; 11 bases align to TRBD2. CDR1 and CDR2 from the germline V gene are MNHEY and SMNVEV (reference sequence). The CDR3 runs 14 residues. V trimming: 7 bases; J trimming: 4 bases; junction bases outside the gene matches: 3.

This clonotype appeared once. The chain uses TRBV10-3 and TRBJ1-2; TRBD1 agrees at 10 bases. J was trimmed by 4 bases and V by 4 bases; bases with no gene match: 3. From germline, CDR1 is ENHRY and CDR2 SYGVKD. CDR3 size: 14 residues. CDR3 in DNA: TGTGCCATCAGTGGGGACAGGGGTGCCTATGGCTACACCTTC. Its protein is CAISGDRGAYGYTF.

This clonotype was seen a few times. V usage is TRBV7-2 and J usage is TRBJ2-7; the D is unclear. The CDR3 spans 16 residues. Germline CDR1 is SGHTA and CDR2 is FQGNSA. Trimming left V 1 base short and J 0 bases short, with 13 bases between. CDR3 sequence: CASSLGYGSSSYEQYF. Written as DNA, the CDR3 is TGTGCCAGCAGCTTAGGGTACGGTTCAAGCTCCTACGAGCAGTACTTC.